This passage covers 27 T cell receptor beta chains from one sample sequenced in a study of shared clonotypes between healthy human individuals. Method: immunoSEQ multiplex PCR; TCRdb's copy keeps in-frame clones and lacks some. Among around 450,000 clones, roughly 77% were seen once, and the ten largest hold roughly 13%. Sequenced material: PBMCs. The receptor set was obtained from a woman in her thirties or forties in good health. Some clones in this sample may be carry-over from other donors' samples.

In DNA, the CDR3 is TGTGCCAGCAGCCTTACAGGGTTTTGGCAGCCCCAGCATTTT. Amino acids: CASSLTGFWQPQHF. The gene calls are TRBV27 and TRBJ1-5; D might be TRBD1 (6 bases). The CDR3 consists of 14 residues. Trimming took off 6 bases at V and 7 bases at J, with 16 bases between the two ends. Germline V gives CDR1 MNHEY, CDR2 SMNVEV (reference sequence).

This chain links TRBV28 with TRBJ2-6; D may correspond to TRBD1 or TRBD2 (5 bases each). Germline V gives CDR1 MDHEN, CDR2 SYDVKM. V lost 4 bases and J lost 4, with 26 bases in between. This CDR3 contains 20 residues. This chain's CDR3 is CASSSRIAWDGPGGANVLTF. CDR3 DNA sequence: TGTGCCAGCAGTTCTCGTATCGCCTGGGACGGACCAGGGGGGGCCAACGTCCTGACTTTC.

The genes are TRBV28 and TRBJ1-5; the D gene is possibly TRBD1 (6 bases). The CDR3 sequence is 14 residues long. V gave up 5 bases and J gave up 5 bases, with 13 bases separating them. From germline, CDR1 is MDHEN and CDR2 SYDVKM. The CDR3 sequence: CASSPDRTYQPQHF. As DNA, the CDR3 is TGTGCCAGCAGTCCGGACAGAACCTATCAGCCCCAGCATTTT.

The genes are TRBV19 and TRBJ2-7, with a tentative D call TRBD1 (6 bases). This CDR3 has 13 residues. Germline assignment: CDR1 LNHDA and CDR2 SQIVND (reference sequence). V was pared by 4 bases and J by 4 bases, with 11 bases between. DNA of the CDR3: TGTGCCAGTAGTACAGGGGTTGGTTACGAGCAGTACTTC. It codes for CASSTGVGYEQYF.

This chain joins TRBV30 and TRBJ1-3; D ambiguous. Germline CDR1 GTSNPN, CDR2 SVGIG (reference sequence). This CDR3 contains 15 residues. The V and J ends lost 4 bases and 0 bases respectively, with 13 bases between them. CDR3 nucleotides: TGTGCCTGGACCCTGGACCATTTCTCTGGAAACACCATATATTTT. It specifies CAWTLDHFSGNTIYF.

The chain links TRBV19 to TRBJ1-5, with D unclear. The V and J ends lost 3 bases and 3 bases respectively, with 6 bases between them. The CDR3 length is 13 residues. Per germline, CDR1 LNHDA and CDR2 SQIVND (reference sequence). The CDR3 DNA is TGTGCCAGTAGTATGGCAAACAATCAGCCCCAGCATTTT. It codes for CASSMANNQPQHF.

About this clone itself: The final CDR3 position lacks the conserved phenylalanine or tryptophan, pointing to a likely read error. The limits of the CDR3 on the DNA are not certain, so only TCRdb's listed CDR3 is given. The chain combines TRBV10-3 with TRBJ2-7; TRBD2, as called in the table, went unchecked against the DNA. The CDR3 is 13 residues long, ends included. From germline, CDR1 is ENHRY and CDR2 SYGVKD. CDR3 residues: CAISGELTSGTFY.

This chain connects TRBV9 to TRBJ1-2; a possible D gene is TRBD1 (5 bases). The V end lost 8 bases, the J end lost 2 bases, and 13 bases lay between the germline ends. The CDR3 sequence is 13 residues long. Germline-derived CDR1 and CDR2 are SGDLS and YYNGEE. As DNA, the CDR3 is TGTGCCAGTACAAGACAGTACAACTATGGCTACACCTTC. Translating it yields CASTRQYNYGYTF.

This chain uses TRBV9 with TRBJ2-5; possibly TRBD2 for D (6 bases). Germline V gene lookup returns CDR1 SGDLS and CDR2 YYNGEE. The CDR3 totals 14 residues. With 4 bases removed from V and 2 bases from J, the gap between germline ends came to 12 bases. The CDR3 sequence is CASSPGGTQETQYF. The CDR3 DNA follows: TGTGCCAGCAGCCCCGGTGGGACTCAAGAGACCCAGTACTTC.

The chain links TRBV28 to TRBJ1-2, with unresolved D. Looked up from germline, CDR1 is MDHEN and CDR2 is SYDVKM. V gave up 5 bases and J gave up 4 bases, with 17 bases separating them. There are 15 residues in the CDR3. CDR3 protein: CASSLEIGVSYGYTF. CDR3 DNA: TGTGCCAGCAGTCTCGAGATTGGGGTGTCCTATGGCTACACCTTC.

CDR3 sequence (DNA): TGTGCCAGCAGTCCCAGGGGGTTTGGGGCCAACGTCCTGACTTTC. Its translation is CASSPRGFGANVLTF. The V and J genes are TRBV28 and TRBJ2-6, with 7 bases matching TRBD1. There are 15 residues in the CDR3. J gave up 3 bases and V 5 bases, and 4 bases lay outside the gene matches. Germline V gene lookup returns CDR1 MDHEN and CDR2 SYDVKM. Drawing the rest from reference TRBV28 and TRBJ2-6, the complete variable domain is DVKVTQSSRYLVKRTGEKVFLECVQDMDHENMFWYRQDPGLGLRLIYFSYDVKMKEKGDIPEGYSVSREKKERFSLILESASTNQTSMYLCASSPRGFGANVLTFGAGSRLTVL.

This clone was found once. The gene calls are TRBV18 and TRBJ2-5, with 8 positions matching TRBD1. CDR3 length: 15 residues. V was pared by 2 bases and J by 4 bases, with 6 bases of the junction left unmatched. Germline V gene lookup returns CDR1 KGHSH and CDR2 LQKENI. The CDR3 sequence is CASSPSSTGGETQYF. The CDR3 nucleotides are TGTGCCAGCTCACCAAGCTCAACAGGGGGAGAGACCCAGTACTTC.

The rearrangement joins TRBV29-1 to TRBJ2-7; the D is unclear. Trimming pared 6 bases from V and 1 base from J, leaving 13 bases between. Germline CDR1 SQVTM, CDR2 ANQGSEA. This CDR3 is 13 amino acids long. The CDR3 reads CSVAWALSYEQYF. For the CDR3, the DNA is TGCAGCGTGGCATGGGCTCTGTCCTACGAGCAGTACTTC.

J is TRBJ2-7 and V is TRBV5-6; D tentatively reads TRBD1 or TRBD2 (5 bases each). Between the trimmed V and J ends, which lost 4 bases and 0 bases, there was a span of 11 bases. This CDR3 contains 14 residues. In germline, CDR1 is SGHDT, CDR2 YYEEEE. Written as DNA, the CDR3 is TGTGCCAGCAGCGCCCCGGGACGCTCCTACGAGCAGTACTTC. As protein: CASSAPGRSYEQYF.

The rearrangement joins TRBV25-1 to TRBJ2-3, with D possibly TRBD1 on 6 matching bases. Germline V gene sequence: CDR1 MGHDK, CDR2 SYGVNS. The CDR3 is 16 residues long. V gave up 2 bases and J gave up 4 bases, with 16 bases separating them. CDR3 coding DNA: TGTGCCAGCAGTGAACCAGGGGCGAGGGGCGCAGATACGCAGTATTTT. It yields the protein CASSEPGARGADTQYF.

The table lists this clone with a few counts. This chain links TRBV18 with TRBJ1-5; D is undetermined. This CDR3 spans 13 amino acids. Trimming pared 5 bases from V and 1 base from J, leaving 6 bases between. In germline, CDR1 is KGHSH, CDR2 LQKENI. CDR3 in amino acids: CASSVGSNQPQHF. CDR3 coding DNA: TGTGCCAGCTCAGTGGGAAGCAATCAGCCCCAGCATTTT.

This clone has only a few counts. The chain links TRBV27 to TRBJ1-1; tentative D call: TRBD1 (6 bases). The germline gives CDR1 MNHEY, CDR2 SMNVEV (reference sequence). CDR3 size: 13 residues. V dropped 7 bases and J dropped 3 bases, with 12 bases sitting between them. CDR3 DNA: TGTGCCAGCATCGGACAGACGGACACTGAAGCTTTCTTT. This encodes CASIGQTDTEAFF.

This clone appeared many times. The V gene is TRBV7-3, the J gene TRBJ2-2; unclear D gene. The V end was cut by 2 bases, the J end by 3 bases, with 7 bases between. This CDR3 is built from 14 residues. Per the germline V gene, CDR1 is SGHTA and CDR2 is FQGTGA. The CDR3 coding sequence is TGTGCCAGCAGCTTACCTAGGCACACCGGGGAGCTGTTTTTT. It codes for CASSLPRHTGELFF.

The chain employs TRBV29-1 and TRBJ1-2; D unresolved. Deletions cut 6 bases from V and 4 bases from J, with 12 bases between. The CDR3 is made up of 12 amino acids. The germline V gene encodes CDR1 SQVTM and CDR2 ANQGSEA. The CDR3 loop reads CSVNPGPYGYTF. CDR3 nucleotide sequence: TGCAGCGTCAACCCCGGGCCCTATGGCTACACCTTC.

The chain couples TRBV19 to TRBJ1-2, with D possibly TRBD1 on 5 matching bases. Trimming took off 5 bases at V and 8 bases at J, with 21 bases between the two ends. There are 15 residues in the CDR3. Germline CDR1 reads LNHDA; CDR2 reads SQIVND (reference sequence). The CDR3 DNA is TGTGCCAGTAGTGCCCCCCCACAGGCCGATCGGGGCTACACCTTC. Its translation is CASSAPPQADRGYTF. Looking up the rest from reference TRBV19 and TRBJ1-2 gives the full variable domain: DGGITQSPKYLFRKEGQNVTLSCEQNLNHDAMYWYRQDPGQGLRLIYYSQIVNDFQKGDIAEGYSVSREKKESFPLTVTSAQKNPTAFYLCASSAPPQADRGYTFGSGTRLTVV.

The CDR3 DNA is TGTGCCAGCAGTGCGAACGACAGGGTAGGCGAGCAGTACTTC. Protein product: CASSANDRVGEQYF. This sequence joins TRBV2 and TRBJ2-7, with 7 bases that match TRBD1. The V gene end was trimmed by 4 bases and the J gene end by 6 bases; junction bases not matched to a gene: 9. CDR1 and CDR2 from the germline V gene are SNHLY and FYNNEI. The CDR3 covers 14 residues.

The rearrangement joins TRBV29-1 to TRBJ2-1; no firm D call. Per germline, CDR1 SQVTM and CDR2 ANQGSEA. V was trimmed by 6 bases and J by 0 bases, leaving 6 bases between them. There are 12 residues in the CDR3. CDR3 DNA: TGCAGCGTCAAGAGCTCCTACAATGAGCAGTTCTTC. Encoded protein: CSVKSSYNEQFF.

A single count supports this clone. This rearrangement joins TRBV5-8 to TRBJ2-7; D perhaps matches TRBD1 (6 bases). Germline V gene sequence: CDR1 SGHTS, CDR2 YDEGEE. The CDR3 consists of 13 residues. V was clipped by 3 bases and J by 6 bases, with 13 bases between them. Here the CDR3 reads CASSWMGHREQYF. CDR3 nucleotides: TGTGCCAGCAGCTGGATGGGACACCGCGAGCAGTACTTC. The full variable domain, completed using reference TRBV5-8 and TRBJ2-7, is EAGVTQSPTHLIKTRGQQATLRCSPISGHTSVYWYQQALGLGLQFLLWYDEGEERNRGNFPPRFSGRQFPNYSSELNVNALELEDSALYLCASSWMGHREQYFGPGTRLTVT.

CDR3 amino acids: CASSSDLNNEQFF. In DNA form, the CDR3 reads TGCGCCAGCAGCTCAGATCTCAACAATGAGCAGTTCTTC. The V call is TRBV4-3, the J call TRBJ2-1; D remains unclear. Germline assignment: CDR1 LGHNA and CDR2 YSLEER. The CDR3 has 13 amino acids. The V end lost 5 bases, the J end lost 5 bases, and 10 bases lay between the germline ends.

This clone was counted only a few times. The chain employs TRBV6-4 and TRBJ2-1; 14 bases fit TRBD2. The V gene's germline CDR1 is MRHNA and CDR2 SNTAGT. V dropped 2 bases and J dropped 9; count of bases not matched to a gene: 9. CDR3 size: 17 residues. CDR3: CASSDAPGLAGVSEQFF. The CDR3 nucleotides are TGTGCCAGCAGTGACGCTCCGGGACTAGCGGGAGTGAGTGAGCAGTTCTTC.

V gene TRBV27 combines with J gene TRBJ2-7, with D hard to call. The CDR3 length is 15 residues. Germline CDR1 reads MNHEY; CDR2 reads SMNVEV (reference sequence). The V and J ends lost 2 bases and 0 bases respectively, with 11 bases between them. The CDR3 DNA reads TGTGCCAGCAGTTTAGGGCCGGGTGGCTCCTACGAGCAGTACTTC. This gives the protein CASSLGPGGSYEQYF.

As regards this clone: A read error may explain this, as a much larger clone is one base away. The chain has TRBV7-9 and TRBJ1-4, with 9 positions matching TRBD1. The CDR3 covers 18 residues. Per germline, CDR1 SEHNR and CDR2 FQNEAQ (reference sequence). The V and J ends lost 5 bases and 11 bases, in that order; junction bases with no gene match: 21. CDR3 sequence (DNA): TGTGCCAGCAGCGACTGGACCGGGACAGGGTCAACCCGTCATAAACTGTTTTTT. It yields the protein CASSDWTGTGSTRHKLFF.